This TCR beta chain was profiled in a study of type 1 and type 2 diabetes patients. Study-level information: The whole study generated roughly 19,000,000 paired-end reads.

The PCR template was genomic DNA. Amplification of the beta chain CDR3 used 30 forward and 13 reverse multiplex primers. TCRdb fed the multiplex PCR reads into MiXCR, producing one record per CDR3 protein. This table holds 250,000 to 300,000 distinct CDR3 sequences, roughly 50% found once. CDR1 and CDR2 (germline): DFQATT, SNEGSKA (reference sequence). This CDR3 spans 15 amino acids. J gave up 4 bases and V 0 bases, and 5 bases lay outside the gene matches. Details on this clonotype: What it binds is unknown.

Study results and limitations: V and J gene usage correlated at roughly 0.97 between type 2 diabetes and control samples. Type 1 diabetes repertoires were significantly less diverse than type 2 diabetes ones.

Diabetic patients met standard criteria for type 1 or type 2 diabetes. Sequencing was done on a sample of peripheral blood mononuclear cells (PBMCs). The chain employs TRBV20-1 and TRBJ1-5, with 8 bases matching TRBD1. The TCR originated in a man between 18 and 35 years old with type 2 diabetes. CDR3 bases: TGCAGTGCTAGAGATTTGGGACAGGTAAATCAGCCCCAGCATTTT. Its protein is CSARDLGQVNQPQHF.